The next 23 T cell receptor beta chains were all read from a single sample in a study of read filtering for tumor transcriptome and immune sequencing. From approximately 430 ng of RNA, a library with molecular barcoded alpha/delta and beta/gamma adaptors was made. TCRdb re-derived calls from the reads in MiXCR, one entry per CDR3 protein. This sample has more than 100,000 distinct CDR3 sequences, with roughly 13% found just once. Input material: a population of CD138-negative cells sorted from bone marrow. The receptors were gathered from a donor at least 40 years old with multiple myeloma.

In this sample, this clonotype turned up a few times. V gene TRBV14 combines with J gene TRBJ2-1; 9 bases match TRBD2. Germline V CDR1 and CDR2: SGHDN, FVKESK. Losses at the gene ends were 0 bases for V and 5 bases for J; bases not matched to a gene: 8. The CDR3 length is 17 residues. CDR3 sequence reads: CASSQESSGGPDNEQFF. The DNA for the CDR3 is TGTGCCAGCAGCCAAGAGTCCAGCGGGGGGCCGGACAATGAGCAGTTCTTC.

This chain links TRBV6-5 with TRBJ2-2; 9 nucleotides line up with TRBD1. The CDR3 covers 17 residues. V lost 5 bases to trimming and J lost 0 bases; unmatched junction nucleotides: 7. The germline CDR1 and CDR2 sequences are MNHEY and SVGAGI. The CDR3 DNA sequence: TGTGCCAGCAGTCGAAGAACAGGGGGCGCGAACACCGGGGAGCTGTTTTTT. As protein: CASSRRTGGANTGELFF.

This clonotype was recorded at least ten times. The chain recombines TRBV28 with TRBJ2-7; D call uncertain. V gave up 7 bases and J gave up 2 bases, with 12 bases separating them. CDR3 length equals 13 residues. From germline, CDR1 is MDHEN and CDR2 SYDVKM. The CDR3 coding sequence is TGTGCCAGCAAATATGGCAGCACCTACGAGCAGTACTTC. Translated, it gives CASKYGSTYEQYF.

Comments on this clonotype: A much more abundant neighbour one base away suggests this may be a read error. J is TRBJ2-5 and V is TRBV5-6, with D possibly called TRBD1 or TRBD2 (5 bases each). CDR1 is SGHDT, CDR2 YYEEEE, per germline. There are 14 residues in the CDR3. CDR3 in amino acids: CAGSLMGVEETQYF. In DNA form, the CDR3 reads TGTGCCGGCAGCTTGATGGGGGTTGAAGAGACCCAGTACTTC. Variable domain in full (rest from reference TRBV5-6 and TRBJ2-5): DAGVTQSPTHLIKTRGQQVTLRCSPKSGHDTVSWYQQALGQGPQFIFQYYEEEERQRGNFPDRFSGHQFPNYSSELNVNALLLGDSALYLCAGSLMGVEETQYFGPGTRLLVL.

This clonotype appeared a few times. This chain connects TRBV5-1 to TRBJ1-2; D remains unclear. This CDR3 contains 15 residues. Trimming left V 0 bases short and J 8 bases short, with 17 bases between. Germline loops: CDR1 SGHRS, CDR2 YFSETQ. CDR3 region: CASSLGPPAAGGYTF. DNA for the CDR3: TGCGCCAGCAGCTTGGGGCCCCCGGCCGCCGGCGGCTACACCTTC.

This clonotype was recorded at least ten times. The chain links TRBV12-3 or TRBV12-4 to TRBJ2-5; possibly TRBD2 for D (6 bases). With 0 bases removed from V and 5 bases from J, the gap between germline ends came to 19 bases. There are 17 residues in the CDR3. CDR3: CASSLADIGGVDETQYF. The CDR3, as DNA: TGTGCCAGCAGTTTAGCGGATATCGGGGGAGTTGACGAGACCCAGTACTTC.

This chain uses TRBV11-3 with TRBJ2-3, with 13 bases that match TRBD2. Germline V gene data show CDR1 as SGHNT and CDR2 as YENEEA. CDR3 length equals 16 residues. The junction had 5 bases not matched to a gene; V was cut back by 7 bases and J by 1 base. The CDR3 sequence is CASTRTSGGGTDTQYF. The DNA of the CDR3 is TGTGCCAGCACCCGAACTAGCGGGGGGGGCACAGATACGCAGTATTTT.

This clonotype was found many times. The chain recombines TRBV7-2 with TRBJ2-1; D is undetermined. Germline V gene data show CDR1 as SGHTA and CDR2 as FQGNSA. There are 15 residues in the CDR3. V lost 1 base and J lost 3, with 10 bases in between. This chain's CDR3 is CASSLEPQVYNEQFF. In DNA, the CDR3 is TGTGCCAGCAGCTTAGAGCCCCAGGTCTACAATGAGCAGTTCTTC.

The V call is TRBV18, the J call TRBJ2-1, with 10 bases matching TRBD2. V shed 1 base, J shed 7 bases, and the junction held 1 base outside the gene matches. This CDR3 has 14 residues. Germline lookup yields CDR1 KGHSH and CDR2 LQKENI. The CDR3 sequence: CASSPLTSGNEQFF. The CDR3 coding sequence is TGTGCCAGCTCACCACTGACTAGCGGGAATGAGCAGTTCTTC.

Ten or more counts support this clonotype. The CDR3 DNA is TGCGCCAGCGGGAGGGACACCATCTACAATGAGCAGTTCTTC. Protein product: CASGRDTIYNEQFF. The chain links TRBV5-1 to TRBJ2-1, with a tentative D call TRBD2 (7 bases). Looked up from germline, CDR1 is SGHRS and CDR2 is YFSETQ. The V gene lost 7 bases and the J gene lost 3 bases, with 14 bases spanning the gap. The CDR3 length is 14 residues.

The sample holds a few counts of this clonotype. The chain combines TRBV29-1 with TRBJ2-1; D might be TRBD1 (6 bases). The length of the CDR3 is 13 residues. CDR1 and CDR2 from the germline V gene are SQVTM and ANQGSEA. V lost 6 bases to trimming and J lost 0 bases, with 9 bases between them. The CDR3 sequence is CSVEGVSYNEQFF. For the CDR3, the DNA is TGCAGCGTCGAGGGGGTCTCCTACAATGAGCAGTTCTTC.

This clonotype was observed many times. The chain has TRBV5-1 and TRBJ2-4; perhaps D is TRBD1 or TRBD2 (6 bases each). This CDR3 contains 18 residues. Trimming took off 5 bases at V and 3 bases at J, with 24 bases between the two ends. CDR1 and CDR2 from the germline V gene are SGHRS and YFSETQ. The CDR3 loop reads CASSPGGGGGLGKNIQYF. The CDR3 DNA reads as TGCGCCAGCAGTCCGGGCGGCGGAGGGGGGCTTGGCAAAAACATTCAGTACTTC.

This clonotype came up a few times. The chain joins TRBV4-1 to TRBJ2-1; D is possibly TRBD2 (5 bases). The CDR3 runs 18 residues. Germline-derived CDR1 and CDR2 are MGHRA and YSYEKL. V was clipped by 1 base and J by 5 bases, with 21 bases between them. This chain's CDR3 is CASSQGRVRLARNNEQFF. The CDR3, as DNA: TGCGCCAGCAGCCAAGGTAGAGTTAGGCTAGCTCGAAACAATGAGCAGTTCTTC.

This clonotype was counted between two and nine times. This may stem from a read error, because a much larger clone lies one nucleotide away. The rearrangement uses TRBV11-2 and TRBJ2-3; the D gene is possibly TRBD2 (7 bases). CDR1 is SGHAT and CDR2 is FQNNGV in the germline V gene. V dropped 8 bases and J dropped 5 bases, with 26 bases sitting between them. The CDR3 is made up of 17 amino acids. The CDR3 loop is CASGLTDGRPRGDTQYF. The CDR3 nucleotides are TGTGCCAGCGGCCTCACGGACGGGAGGCCCAGGGGAGATACGCAGTATTTT.

This clonotype was counted at least ten times. The J gene is TRBJ2-1, the V gene TRBV20-1; the D gene is possibly TRBD2 (6 bases). V dropped 0 bases and J dropped 6 bases, with 15 bases sitting between them. The CDR3 contains 15 residues. Germline CDR1 and CDR2: DFQATT and SNEGSKA (reference sequence). The CDR3 here is CSARERRGLINEQFF. For the CDR3, the DNA is TGCAGTGCTAGAGAGAGGAGGGGACTTATCAATGAGCAGTTCTTC.

This chain links TRBV7-9 with TRBJ2-5; no reliable D call. Trimming stripped 3 bases from V and 5 bases from J, with 7 bases between. Germline CDR1 is SEHNR and CDR2 is FQNEAQ (reference sequence). The CDR3 is made up of 12 amino acids. DNA of the CDR3: TGTGCCAGCAGCTTTATGGGGGAGACCCAGTACTTC. It is translated as CASSFMGETQYF.

This clonotype was observed many times. V gene TRBV10-3 combines with J gene TRBJ2-5; D possibly corresponds to TRBD2 (7 bases). Looked up from germline, CDR1 is ENHRY and CDR2 is SYGVKD. The germline V and J ends were trimmed by 7 bases and 1 base, with 13 bases remaining between them. The CDR3 spans 14 residues. The CDR3 loop reads CAIKGGGPQETQYF. CDR3 coding DNA: TGTGCCATCAAAGGGGGGGGACCCCAAGAGACCCAGTACTTC.

This clonotype showed up many times. The chain employs TRBV24-1 and TRBJ1-5; 8 bases match TRBD1. This CDR3 is built from 15 residues. The trim removed 4 bases at V and 2 bases at J, leaving 3 bases unmatched. CDR1 is KGHDR and CDR2 is SFDVKD in the germline V gene. The CDR3 here is CATSESTGGNQPQHF. DNA of the CDR3: TGTGCCACCAGTGAATCGACAGGGGGCAATCAGCCCCAGCATTTT.

This clonotype was detected many times. The gene calls are TRBV5-1 and TRBJ1-1, with 7 bases aligning to TRBD1. CDR3 length: 15 amino acids. V gave up 4 bases and J gave up 1 base; unmatched junction bases: 7. Germline V gives CDR1 SGHRS, CDR2 YFSETQ. CDR3 sequence: CASSPRTGENTEAFF. CDR3 DNA: TGCGCCAGCAGCCCTAGGACAGGAGAGAACACTGAAGCTTTCTTT. Using reference TRBV5-1 and TRBJ1-1 for the parts outside the CDR3, the full variable domain is KAGVTQTPRYLIKTRGQQVTLSCSPISGHRSVSWYQQTPGQGLQFLFEYFSETQRNKGNFPGRFSGRQFSNSRSEMNVSTLELGDSALYLCASSPRTGENTEAFFGQGTRLTVV.

Concerning this clonotype: A single base separates this from a much larger clone, so it may be a read error. The V gene is TRBV7-9, the J gene TRBJ1-2, with D perhaps matching TRBD1 (5 bases). This CDR3 is 13 amino acids long. The germline gives CDR1 SEHNR, CDR2 FQNEAQ (reference sequence). CDR3 sequence (DNA): TGTGCCAGCAGCTTAGGCGGGGCGGATGGCTACGCCTTC. It specifies CASSLGGADGYAF. Complete variable domain (other parts from reference TRBV7-9 and TRBJ1-2): DTGVSQNPRHKITKRGQNVTFRCDPISEHNRLYWYRQTLGQGPEFLTYFQNEAQLEKSRLLSDRFSAERPKGSFSTLEIQRTEQGDSAMYLCASSLGGADGYAFGSGTRLTVV.

This clonotype was recorded at least ten times. This chain links TRBV29-1 with TRBJ2-1, with TRBD2 identical over 7 bases. With V trimmed by 8 bases and J by 3 bases, 7 bases remained unmatched. This CDR3 region has 13 residues. The V gene's germline CDR1 is SQVTM and CDR2 ANQGSEA. The CDR3 loop reads CSQSTSRYNEQFF. DNA for the CDR3: TGCAGCCAATCGACTAGCCGCTACAATGAGCAGTTCTTC.

At least ten counts were recorded for this clonotype. V and J are TRBV20-1 and TRBJ1-6, with D perhaps matching TRBD1 (5 bases). The CDR3 is 14 amino acids. Germline loops: CDR1 DFQATT, CDR2 SNEGSKA (reference sequence). Deletions cut 5 bases from V and 0 bases from J, with 8 bases between. CDR3 nucleotides: TGCAGTGCTCAGGGATTCTCCTATAATTCACCCCTCCACTTT. Translating gives CSAQGFSYNSPLHF.

This clonotype was observed many times. At one of its ends the junction is not consistent with the germline gene, which may arise from a read error. This chain links TRBV29-1 with TRBJ2-1; D perhaps matches TRBD1 (5 bases). The CDR3 contains 14 residues. CDR1 is SQVTM and CDR2 is ANQGSEA in the germline V gene. The CDR3 loop is CSVEGSGPGSTQFF. The CDR3 nucleotides are TGCAGCGTAGAAGGTTCAGGGCCCGGGTCTACTCAGTTCTTC.